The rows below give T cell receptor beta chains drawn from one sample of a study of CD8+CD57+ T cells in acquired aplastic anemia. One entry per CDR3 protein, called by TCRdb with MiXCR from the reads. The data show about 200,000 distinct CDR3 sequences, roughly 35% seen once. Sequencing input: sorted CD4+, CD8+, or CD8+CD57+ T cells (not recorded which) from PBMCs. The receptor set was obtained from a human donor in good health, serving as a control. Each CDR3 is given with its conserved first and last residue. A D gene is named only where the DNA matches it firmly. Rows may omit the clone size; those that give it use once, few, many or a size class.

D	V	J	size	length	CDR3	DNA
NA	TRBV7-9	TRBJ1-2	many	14	CASSLVGGGYGYTF	TGTGCCAGCAGCTTAGTGGGGGGCGGCTATGGCTACACCTTC
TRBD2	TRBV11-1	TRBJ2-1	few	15	CASSLDALAGGTQFF	TGTGCCAGCAGCTTAGATGCTCTAGCGGGGGGCACACAGTTCTTC
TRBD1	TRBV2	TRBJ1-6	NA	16	CASSEQGQGSKSPLHF	TGTGCCAGCAGTGAACAGGGACAGGGGAGTAAGTCACCCCTCCACTTT
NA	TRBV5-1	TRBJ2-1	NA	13	CAGSLAGDNEQFF	TGCGCCGGCAGCTTGGCTGGAGACAATGAGCAGTTCTTC
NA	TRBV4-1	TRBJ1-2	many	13	CASSQVGVYGYTF	TGCGCCAGCAGCCAAGTGGGCGTCTATGGCTACACCTTC
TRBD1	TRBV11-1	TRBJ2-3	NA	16	CASSLQTGVSTDTQYF	TGTGCCAGCAGCTTACAGACAGGGGTTAGCACAGATACGCAGTATTTT
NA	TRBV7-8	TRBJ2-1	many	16	CASSYLGRTSYNEQFF	TGTGCCAGCAGCTATCTAGGGCGCACATCCTACAATGAGCAGTTCTTC
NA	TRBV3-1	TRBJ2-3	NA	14	CASSQLPSTDTQYF	TGTGCCAGCAGCCAATTACCGAGCACAGATACGCAGTATTTT
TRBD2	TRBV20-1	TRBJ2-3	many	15	CSASRLAGGPDTQYF	TGCAGTGCTAGTAGACTAGCGGGGGGCCCAGATACGCAGTATTTT
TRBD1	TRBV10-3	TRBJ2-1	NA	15	CAISMDGQGVDEQFF	TGTGCCATCAGCATGGACGGACAGGGTGTGGATGAGCAGTTCTTC
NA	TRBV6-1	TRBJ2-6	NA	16	CASSRTVFSGANVLTF	TGTGCCAGCAGTCGGACAGTTTTTTCTGGGGCCAACGTCCTGACTTTC
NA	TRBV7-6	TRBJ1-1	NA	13	CASRAVDRTEAFF	TGTGCCAGCAGAGCGGTCGATCGAACTGAAGCTTTCTTT
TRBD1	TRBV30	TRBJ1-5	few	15	CAWSYRTGVNQPQHF	TGTGCCTGGAGCTATAGGACAGGGGTCAATCAGCCCCAGCATTTT
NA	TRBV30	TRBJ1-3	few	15	CAWSTAHTVGNTIYF	TGTGCCTGGAGTACCGCACACACAGTCGGAAACACCATATATTTT
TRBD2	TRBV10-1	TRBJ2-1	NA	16	CADPVQGRGVYNEQFF	TGCGCCGACCCCGTGCAGGGTCGGGGGGTTTACAATGAGCAGTTCTTC
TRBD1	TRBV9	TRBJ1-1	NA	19	CASSAGPGTGNLRNTEAFF	TGTGCCAGCAGCGCCGGTCCCGGGACAGGGAATCTGAGGAACACTGAAGCTTTCTTT